This T cell receptor (beta chain) derives from a study of early T cells in non-severe SARS-CoV-2 infection. TCRdb used MiXCR to reprocess the 5' RACE reads, holding one entry per CDR3 protein. The sample has roughly 34,000 distinct CDR3 sequences; approximately 6% are singletons. This CDR3 has 16 amino acids. V lost 0 bases to trimming and J lost 3 bases; unmatched junction nucleotides: 1. Germline V gene lookup returns CDR1 MNHNY and CDR2 SVGAGI (reference sequence). The chain couples TRBV6-6 to TRBJ2-1; 11 bases align to TRBD2. The source is an adult who was a healthcare worker with PCR-confirmed SARS-CoV-2 infection or an uninfected control (not recorded which). Sample: whole blood. The CDR3 spells CASSYSTSGGYNEQFF. As DNA, the CDR3 is TGTGCCAGCAGTTACTCTACTAGCGGGGGCTACAATGAGCAGTTCTTC.